The clone carrying this TCR beta chain turned up a few times. The source of the sample is a study of T cell changes during pregnancy in multiple sclerosis. The table came from immunoSEQ multiplex PCR; TCRdb's copy has only in-frame clones and leaves some out. The sample shows more than 60,000 clones, 91% of them seen only once. Germline CDR1 is SGDLS and CDR2 is YYNGEE. V was pared by 0 bases and J by 9 bases, with 13 bases between. This CDR3 has 15 amino acids. This chain links TRBV9 with TRBJ1-6; D gene unclear. The source of this sequence is a female donor in good health, enrolled as a control in a pregnancy study. The specimen was CD4+ T cells from peripheral blood mononuclear cells, collected in the third trimester of pregnancy. The CDR3, as DNA: TGTGCCAGCAGCGTAGATCCAGGAGGCTCTTCACCCCTCCACTTT. Its protein is CASSVDPGGSSPLHF.